This T cell receptor beta chain was sequenced for a study of early stage breast cancer tumors. Study observations and caveats: Enriched TCRB sequences shared across patients were mostly commonly generated sequences. Tumors had roughly 2.5-fold higher T cell density than normal breast.

The ends were cut back, 10 bases at V and 2 bases at J, with 22 bases in the middle. CDR1 ENHRY and CDR2 SYGVKD come from the germline V gene. This CDR3 region has 16 residues. Concerning this clone itself: The antigen is unknown.

Assay: immunoSEQ multiplex PCR; the TCRdb copy retains only in-frame clones and omits some. The data contain about 9,700 clones, around 79% of them seen just once; the ten biggest clones take up approximately 8.2%. The material sequenced was normal breast tissue next to the tumor. This sequence joins TRBV10-3 and TRBJ2-3; D might be TRBD2 (6 bases). This sequence originates from a person in their 40s with breast cancer. The CDR3 is CASIPAPGSPTDTQYF. CDR3 sequence (DNA): TGTGCCAGCATACCGGCCCCCGGGAGCCCCACAGATACGCAGTATTTT.